The sample holds a few counts of the clone carrying this T cell receptor beta chain. What it binds is not known. TCRdb itself ran the reads through MiXCR, one entry per CDR3 protein. The table records approximately 500,000 distinct CDR3 sequences, around 11% of them present only once. The sample comes from a study of T cell repertoires in cytomegalovirus infection. Overall study context: Public TCR beta signatures indicated both CMV infection and matching HLA type.

The V and J ends lost 6 bases and 6 bases, in that order; junction bases with no gene match: 2. The CDR3 totals 12 residues. CDR1 and CDR2 (germline): LNHDA, SQIVND (reference sequence). Overall study results and limits: HLA-C-restricted, CMV-specific TCR beta clonotypes were dominant ex vivo.

This sequence originates from a human donor in good health (CMV status not recorded). Some clones in this sample may be carry-over from other donors' samples. The sample comprised PBMCs. V is TRBV19 and J is TRBJ2-3; 8 bases are a match to TRBD1. CDR3 DNA sequence: TGTGCCAGTAGGACAGGGGCTGATACGCAGTATTTT. Amino acids: CASRTGADTQYF.